This passage covers 7 T cell receptor beta chains from one sample sequenced in a study of OX40 agonist ivuxolimab in advanced cancers. Clones were read by immunoSEQ multiplex PCR, and TCRdb kept only the in-frame ones, dropping some. The data show around 26,000 clones, less than 90% seen once. The sequenced sample was CD4+ or CD8+ T cells sorted from blood, obtained in a trial of the OX40 agonist ivuxolimab. These TCRs come from an adult with an advanced solid tumor such as melanoma, head and neck, liver or kidney cancer.

The CDR3 reads CASSYSLGGNEQYF. Written as DNA, the CDR3 is TGTGCCAGCAGTTACTCCCTTGGGGGCAACGAGCAGTACTTC. The V gene is TRBV6-6, the J gene TRBJ2-7; weak D call: TRBD1 (6 bases). The CDR3 is 14 amino acids. The V end lost 0 bases, the J end lost 5 bases, and 11 bases lay between the germline ends. Per germline, CDR1 MNHNY and CDR2 SVGAGI (reference sequence).

The genes are TRBV28 and TRBJ1-3; 8 bases align to TRBD1. This CDR3 comprises 14 residues. After removal of 5 bases from V and 1 base from J, the junction contained 1 base not matched to a gene. Germline V gene sequence: CDR1 MDHEN, CDR2 SYDVKM. DNA for the CDR3: TGTGCCAGCAGTCGACAGGGGTCTGGAAACACCATATATTTT. It specifies CASSRQGSGNTIYF.

The V gene is TRBV9, the J gene TRBJ1-4; D gene ambiguous. Germline V CDR1 and CDR2: SGDLS, YYNGEE. The CDR3 runs 14 residues. V shed 0 bases and J shed 4 bases, with 7 bases lying between them. CDR3 nucleotide sequence: TGTGCCAGCAGCGTAGGTTCCGGTAATGAAAAACTGTTTTTT. It encodes CASSVGSGNEKLFF.

This rearrangement joins TRBV19 to TRBJ1-5; no reliable D call. Germline CDR1 reads LNHDA; CDR2 reads SQIVND (reference sequence). This CDR3 is 12 amino acids long. Trimming removed 5 bases at V and 9 bases at J, with 11 bases between. The CDR3 nucleotides read TGTGCCAGTAGTCCAACGGAACTGCCCCAGCATTTT. The encoded protein is CASSPTELPQHF.

This clone was found many times. The chain combines TRBV2 with TRBJ2-5; 11 positions match TRBD2. Germline V gene sequence: CDR1 SNHLY, CDR2 FYNNEI. The V segment lost 6 bases and the J segment 6 bases; nucleotides outside the gene matches: 9. The CDR3 sequence is 15 residues long. CDR3 nucleotides: TGTGCCAGCAGCGGGACTAGCGGATACGAGAAGACCCAGTACTTC. It encodes CASSGTSGYEKTQYF.

This clone turned up a few times. The genes are TRBV19 and TRBJ1-5, with TRBD1 matching 7 bases. The CDR3 extends over 14 amino acids. The ends lost 4 bases at V and 5 bases at J; junction bases unmatched: 5. Germline V gene data show CDR1 as LNHDA and CDR2 as SQIVND (reference sequence). As DNA, the CDR3 is TGTGCCAGTAGTAGGAGGGGGCAGGATCAGCCCCAGCATTTT. This translates into CASSRRGQDQPQHF.

The chain is built from TRBV6-6 and TRBJ1-1; maybe TRBD1 (6 bases). V gave up 5 bases and J gave up 4 bases, with 11 bases separating them. CDR3 length: 13 residues. CDR1 MNHNY and CDR2 SVGAGI come from the germline V gene (reference sequence). DNA of the CDR3: TGTGCCAGCAGTACTACAGGGATCACTGAAGCTTTCTTT. Protein product: CASSTTGITEAFF.